The rows below give T cell receptor beta chains drawn from one sample of a study of tumor-infiltrating lymphocytes in primary liver carcinoma. TCRdb itself ran the multiplex PCR reads through MiXCR, one entry per CDR3 protein. Of tens of thousands of distinct CDR3 sequences listed, around 75% are singletons. Sequenced material: tumor-adjacent normal liver tissue. These receptor sequences come from a woman in her twenties or thirties with primary liver carcinoma and hepatitis B virus infection. Both conserved end residues are part of each CDR3. D genes are given only for firm matches. Rows give clone size only sometimes, using once, few, many, or a class for an expanded clone.

clone_size: few
cdr3_length: 12
d_call: -
j_call: TRBJ2-2
v_call: TRBV4-3
cdr3_nt: TGCGCCAGCAGACTTGGCTCTGGGGAGCTGTTTTTC
cdr3_aa: CASRLGSGELFF

clone_size: -
cdr3_length: 14
d_call: -
j_call: TRBJ1-2
v_call: TRBV11-2
cdr3_nt: TGTGCCAGCAGCCCCGACGGGACGGGTTACGACTACACCTTC
cdr3_aa: CASSPDGTGYDYTF

clone_size: -
cdr3_length: 15
d_call: -
j_call: TRBJ2-2
v_call: TRBV7-9
cdr3_nt: TGTGCCAGCAGCTTTAAACGTGCGAACACCGGGGAGTTGTTTTTT
cdr3_aa: CASSFKRANTGELFF

clone_size: -
cdr3_length: 15
d_call: TRBD1
j_call: TRBJ1-2
v_call: TRBV11-2
cdr3_nt: TGTGACAGCAGCCGCAGGGGGCGCGGGGACTATGTCTATACCTTC
cdr3_aa: CDSSRRGRGDYVYTF

clone_size: -
cdr3_length: 16
d_call: TRBD2
j_call: TRBJ2-1
v_call: TRBV12-3/TRBV12-4
cdr3_nt: TGTGCCAGCAGCCGGACTTGCGGGGGGATTCGTGGTGGGCAGTTCTTC
cdr3_aa: CASSRTCGGIRGGQFF

clone_size: many
cdr3_length: 14
d_call: TRBD2
j_call: TRBJ2-1
v_call: TRBV7-9
cdr3_nt: TGTGCCAGCAGCTCCGGGACTAGCGGGAGGTATCAGTTCTTC
cdr3_aa: CASSSGTSGRYQFF

clone_size: -
cdr3_length: 16
d_call: -
j_call: TRBJ2-2
v_call: TRBV25-1
cdr3_nt: TGTGCCCTTCATGGCGCTTCGTCGCCTTACACCGGGGAGCTGTTTTTT
cdr3_aa: CALHGASSPYTGELFF

clone_size: -
cdr3_length: 16
d_call: TRBD2
j_call: TRBJ2-2
v_call: TRBV6-5
cdr3_nt: TGTGCCAGCAGGTGGACTAGCGCCCGTGGCACCGGGGAGCCGTTTTTT
cdr3_aa: CASRWTSARGTGEPFF

clone_size: -
cdr3_length: 13
d_call: TRBD2
j_call: TRBJ2-5
v_call: TRBV10-2
cdr3_nt: TGCGCCAGCAATGAGGTGGGGAGGGAGACCCACTACTTC
cdr3_aa: CASNEVGRETHYF

clone_size: -
cdr3_length: 16
d_call: -
j_call: TRBJ1-3
v_call: TRBV29-1
cdr3_nt: TGCAGCGTTGACCAAGGACTGGGGGGCTCTGGAAACACTATATATTTT
cdr3_aa: CSVDQGLGGSGNTIYF

clone_size: -
cdr3_length: 17
d_call: -
j_call: TRBJ1-4
v_call: TRBV4-3
cdr3_nt: TGCGCCAGCAGCCAAGAGTGGTCCAGGAACCATGGTGAAAAACTGTTTTTT
cdr3_aa: CASSQEWSRNHGEKLFF

clone_size: few
cdr3_length: 16
d_call: -
j_call: TRBJ2-7
v_call: TRBV4-3
cdr3_nt: TGCGCTAGCAGCCAAGGAGTCAGGCGGTACTCCTACGAGCAGTACTTT
cdr3_aa: CASSQGVRRYSYEQYF

clone_size: many
cdr3_length: 16
d_call: TRBD2
j_call: TRBJ2-2
v_call: TRBV12-3/TRBV12-4
cdr3_nt: TGTGCCAGCAGTTTGAGGACTAGCGGGAGTGCCGGGGAGCTGTTTTTT
cdr3_aa: CASSLRTSGSAGELFF

clone_size: -
cdr3_length: 11
d_call: -
j_call: TRBJ2-7
v_call: TRBV29-1
cdr3_nt: TGCAACGCCCGGGAGCGGAGTGAGCAATACTTC
cdr3_aa: CNARERSEQYF

clone_size: -
cdr3_length: 16
d_call: TRBD2
j_call: TRBJ2-1
v_call: TRBV20-1
cdr3_nt: TGCAGTGCTAGAGGGCTCGGACTAGCGGGAGCTGACGAGCAGTTCTTC
cdr3_aa: CSARGLGLAGADEQFF

clone_size: -
cdr3_length: 17
d_call: -
j_call: TRBJ2-2
v_call: TRBV5-1
cdr3_nt: TGCGCCAGCAGCTTGGGGCACAGGGACAAGGACACCGGGGAGCTCTTTTTT
cdr3_aa: CASSLGHRDKDTGELFF

clone_size: -
cdr3_length: 15
d_call: TRBD2
j_call: TRBJ2-3
v_call: TRBV11-2
cdr3_nt: TGTATCAGCAGGGAAAGCGGGAGTGTGGCAGATACGCAGTATTTT
cdr3_aa: CISRESGSVADTQYF

clone_size: -
cdr3_length: 16
d_call: TRBD1
j_call: TRBJ1-5
v_call: TRBV6-1
cdr3_nt: TGTGCCAGCTGTGAACAGGGGAGCGTCCCCAGTCAGCCCCCGCATTTT
cdr3_aa: CASCEQGSVPSQPPHF

clone_size: many
cdr3_length: 15
d_call: TRBD2
j_call: TRBJ2-1
v_call: TRBV6-6
cdr3_nt: TGTGCCAGCGTAGCGGGGGGTAGCTCCTACAATGAGCAGTTCTTC
cdr3_aa: CASVAGGSSYNEQFF

clone_size: once
cdr3_length: 16
d_call: -
j_call: TRBJ2-3
v_call: TRBV7-9
cdr3_nt: TGTGCCAGCACACCCAGGGGGGGGAAACCCACAGATGCGCAGTATTTT
cdr3_aa: CASTPRGGKPTDAQYF

clone_size: -
cdr3_length: 16
d_call: -
j_call: TRBJ2-3
v_call: TRBV11-2
cdr3_nt: TGTGCCAGCAGCTTCCGCTCTAGCGTATACATGGATACGCAGTATTTT
cdr3_aa: CASSFRSSVYMDTQYF

clone_size: -
cdr3_length: 18
d_call: TRBD2
j_call: TRBJ2-1
v_call: TRBV20-1
cdr3_nt: TGCAGTGCTAGCACCGGGACTAGCGGGAGGGCCGATTACAATGAGCAGTTCTTC
cdr3_aa: CSASTGTSGRADYNEQFF